The rows below give T cell receptor beta chains drawn from one sample of a study of T cell repertoires in cytomegalovirus infection. In TCRdb, the reads were re-called with MiXCR into one record per CDR3 protein. Among around 170,000 distinct CDR3 sequences, 17% were seen once, and the ten largest hold 18%. The sequencing input was CD8+ T cells from PBMCs. These receptors all come from a human donor in good health (CMV status not recorded). Some clones in this sample may be carry-over from other donors' samples. CDR3s include the opening cysteine and the closing phenylalanine or tryptophan. The order of the fields is J gene, clone size, V gene, D gene, CDR3 protein, CDR3 DNA. A D gene is named only where the DNA matches it firmly. Some rows have no size entry. The others give once, few or many, or a class for an expanded clone.

>TRBJ1-2|NA|TRBV7-9|NA
CASRVGQTNYGYTF
TGTGCCAGCAGAGTAGGACAAACAAACTATGGCTACACCTTC
>TRBJ1-1|few|TRBV6-5|TRBD1
CASSYLTGVGNTEAFF
TGTGCCAGCAGTTACTTGACAGGGGTCGGGAACACTGAAGCTTTCTTT
>TRBJ2-1|few|TRBV7-8|NA
CASSLLAGWDEQFF
TGTGCCAGCAGCTTACTCGCGGGGTGGGATGAGCAGTTCTTC
>TRBJ2-7|few|TRBV28|NA
CASSPGAGGYEQNF
TGTGCCAGCAGTCCAGGGGCCGGGGGTTACGAGCAGAACTTC
>TRBJ1-4|NA|TRBV12-3/TRBV12-4|NA
CASRFWGEDEKLFF
TGTGCCAGCAGGTTCTGGGGAGAGGATGAAAAACTGTTTTTT
>TRBJ2-7|few|TRBV28|NA
CASSLVEDEQYF
TGTGCCAGCAGCTTGGTAGAGGACGAGCAGTACTTC
>TRBJ1-5|many|TRBV7-8|TRBD1
CASSSTGGDQPQHF
TGTGCCAGCAGCTCCACAGGGGGAGATCAGCCCCAGCATTTT
>TRBJ2-7|NA|TRBV27|NA
CASSLGTGQNYYEQYF
TGTGCCAGCAGTTTAGGGACGGGACAAAATTATTACGAGCAGTACTTC
>TRBJ2-7|few|TRBV28|NA
CASSLGRAEQYF
TGTGCCAGCAGTTTAGGCAGGGCCGAGCAGTACTTC
>TRBJ1-2|NA|TRBV6-5|TRBD1
CASSLTGGESYGYTF
TGTGCCAGCAGTCTGACAGGGGGCGAGAGCTATGGCTACACCTTC
>TRBJ2-1|NA|TRBV7-2|NA
CASSLRQGLGGDEQFF
TGTGCCAGCAGCTTACGACAGGGACTAGGGGGCGATGAGCAGTTCTTC
>TRBJ1-3|once|TRBV6-8|NA
CATHFGNTIYF
TGTGCCACCCATTTTGGAAACACCATATATTTT
>TRBJ2-2|NA|TRBV12-3/TRBV12-4|TRBD2
CASSLSSGRDTGELFF
TGTGCCAGCAGTTTGTCCAGCGGGAGGGACACCGGGGAGCTGTTTTTT
>TRBJ2-7|NA|TRBV29-1|NA
CSVDQGTIYEQYF
TGCAGCGTTGACCAGGGGACAATCTACGAGCAGTACTTC
>TRBJ2-3|medium-sized|TRBV7-8|NA
CASSARGATDTQYF
TGTGCCAGCAGCGCGCGCGGGGCGACAGATACGCAGTATTTT
>TRBJ1-2|NA|TRBV28|NA
CASRAWQGPYGYTF
TGTGCCAGCAGAGCCTGGCAGGGGCCCTATGGCTACACCTTC